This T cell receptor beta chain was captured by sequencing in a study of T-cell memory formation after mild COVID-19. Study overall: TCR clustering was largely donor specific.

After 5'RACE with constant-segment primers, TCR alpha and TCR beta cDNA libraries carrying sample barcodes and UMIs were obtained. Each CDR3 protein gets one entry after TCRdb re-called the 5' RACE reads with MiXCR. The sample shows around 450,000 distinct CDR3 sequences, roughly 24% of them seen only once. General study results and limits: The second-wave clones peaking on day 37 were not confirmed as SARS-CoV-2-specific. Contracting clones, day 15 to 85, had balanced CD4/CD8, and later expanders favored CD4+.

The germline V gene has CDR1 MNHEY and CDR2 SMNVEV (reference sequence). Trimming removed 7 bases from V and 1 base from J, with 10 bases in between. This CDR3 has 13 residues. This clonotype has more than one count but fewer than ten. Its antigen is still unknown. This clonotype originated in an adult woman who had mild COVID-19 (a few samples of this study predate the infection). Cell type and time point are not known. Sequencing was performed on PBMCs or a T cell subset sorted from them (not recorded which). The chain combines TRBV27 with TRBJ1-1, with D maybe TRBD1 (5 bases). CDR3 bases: TGTGCCAGCACTGGGACCTCGAACACTGAAGCTTTCTTT. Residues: CASTGTSNTEAFF.